This entry features one T cell receptor (beta chain) sequence. This table comes from immunoSEQ multiplex PCR, and its TCRdb copy is limited to in-frame clones, with some not included. The sample yields around 1,000,000 clones, about 80% seen once. This sample was taken from a study of shared clonotypes between healthy human individuals. Study-level background: With ages of 18 to 49, the donors were a couple of women and three men. A donor's plate count was three for CD4 naive and three for CD4 memory; CD8 naive had two and CD8 memory one.

V shed 4 bases and J shed 5 bases, with 23 bases lying between them. The CDR3 length is 17 residues. From germline, CDR1 is LGHNA and CDR2 YNFKEQ. The rearrangement uses TRBV4-2 and TRBJ2-5; either TRBD1 or TRBD2 may supply D (7 bases each). This clonotype was obtained from a man in his late teens or twenties in good health. Some clones in this sample may be carry-over from other donors' samples. Material for sequencing was memory CD4+ T cells from PBMCs. Subset of the sample: CD45RA-negative fraction. DNA of the CDR3: TGTGCCAGCAGCCCTCAGGGGGGGAACTCCCTGGGGGAGACCCAGTACTTC. Protein: CASSPQGGNSLGETQYF.